Presented here are 26 T cell receptor beta chains from one specimen sequenced in a study of cytomegalovirus exposure and HLA in healthy donors. PCR employed 60 Vbeta and 13 Jbeta primers. Sequencing used immunoSEQ multiplex PCR; TCRdb keeps in-frame clones, though not all of them. The table includes over 85,000 clones, 79% detected once. The sample was PBMCs. All receptors come from a young man in good health and CMV-seropositive.

The genes are TRBV11-2 and TRBJ1-6; D not certain. V shed 2 bases and J shed 7 bases, with 6 bases lying between them. Germline V CDR1 and CDR2: SGHAT, FQNNGV. The CDR3 sequence is 13 residues long. The CDR3 DNA sequence: TGTGCCAGCAGCTTAAACTCCAATTCACCCCTCCACTTT. This codes for CASSLNSNSPLHF.

The chain employs TRBV7-9 and TRBJ2-6, with TRBD2 matching 7 bases. The CDR3 spans 17 residues. The trim removed 8 bases at V and 0 bases at J, leaving 10 bases unmatched. Germline V gene lookup returns CDR1 SEHNR and CDR2 FQNEAQ (reference sequence). Written as DNA, the CDR3 is TGTGCCAGCCGCTGGGGGGGTTTTAACTCTGGGGCCAACGTCCTGACTTTC. It encodes CASRWGGFNSGANVLTF. The full variable domain, in which reference TRBV7-9 and TRBJ2-6 provide the parts outside the CDR3, is DTGVSQNPRHKITKRGQNVTFRCDPISEHNRLYWYRQTLGQGPEFLTYFQNEAQLEKSRLLSDRFSAERPKGSFSTLEIQRTEQGDSAMYLCASRWGGFNSGANVLTFGAGSRLTVL.

CDR3 sequence reads: CATSRDRETQYF. CDR3 sequence (DNA): TGTGCCACCAGCAGAGATCGTGAGACCCAGTACTTC. The chain uses TRBV15 and TRBJ2-5; D not certain. Germline CDR1 reads LNHNV; CDR2 reads YYDKDF (reference sequence). This CDR3 is built from 12 residues. Trimming left V 0 bases short and J 5 bases short, with 4 bases between. Full variable domain (rest looked up from reference TRBV15 and TRBJ2-5): DAMVIQNPRYQVTQFGKPVTLSCSQTLNHNVMYWYQQKSSQAPKLLFHYYDKDFNNEADTPDNFQSRRPNTSFCFLDIRSPGLGDTAMYLCATSRDRETQYFGPGTRLLVL.

This clone was observed a few times. The chain joins TRBV25-1 to TRBJ2-4, with TRBD1 matching over 8 bases. The length of the CDR3 is 18 residues. The germline CDR1 and CDR2 sequences are MGHDK and SYGVNS. Germline trimming cut 1 base from V and 0 bases from J; bases unmatched to any gene: 8. CDR3 DNA sequence: TGTGCCAGCAGTGAATCTAACGGACAGGGTTTAGCCAAAAACATTCAGTACTTC. Translating gives CASSESNGQGLAKNIQYF.

This clone came up once. The J gene is TRBJ1-2, the V gene TRBV19, with a weak D call TRBD1 (6 bases). Trimming pared 9 bases from V and 2 bases from J, leaving 10 bases between. Germline CDR1 LNHDA, CDR2 SQIVND (reference sequence). The CDR3 extends over 12 amino acids. The CDR3 nucleotides are TGTGCCAGCCTGGACAGAAACTATGGCTACACCTTC. The encoded protein is CASLDRNYGYTF.

This clone was recorded a few times. The J gene is TRBJ1-4, the V gene TRBV4-3; D gene uncertain. The ends were cut back, 0 bases at V and 7 bases at J, with 9 bases in the middle. The germline V gene encodes CDR1 LGHNA and CDR2 YSLEER. The CDR3 sequence is 14 residues long. The CDR3 DNA reads as TGCGCCAGCAGCCAAGATCCCCTTGTTGAAAAACTGTTTTTT. Translated, it gives CASSQDPLVEKLFF.

The rearrangement joins TRBV4-3 to TRBJ2-1, with D perhaps matching TRBD2 (5 bases). Germline assignment: CDR1 LGHNA and CDR2 YSLEER. Trimming took off 0 bases at V and 4 bases at J, with 13 bases between the two ends. CDR3 length: 16 amino acids. The CDR3 DNA is TGCGCCAGCAGCCAAGATGGGGAGACACGGTACAATGAGCAGTTCTTC. Translation: CASSQDGETRYNEQFF.

The genes are TRBV6-5 and TRBJ1-1, with 10 bases matching TRBD1. V trimming: 2 bases; J trimming: 7 bases; junction bases outside the gene matches: 1. The CDR3 consists of 13 residues. Germline CDR1 and CDR2: MNHEY and SVGAGI. The CDR3 loop reads CASSYGTGDEAFF. As DNA, the CDR3 is TGTGCCAGCAGTTACGGGACAGGGGATGAAGCTTTCTTT.

The rearrangement uses TRBV11-1 and TRBJ2-5; 7 positions match TRBD1. The CDR3 is made up of 13 amino acids. J gave up 2 bases and V 5 bases, and 2 bases lay outside the gene matches. Germline V gives CDR1 SGHAT, CDR2 FQDESV (reference sequence). CDR3 region: CASSQGQQETQYF. The CDR3 DNA reads TGTGCCAGCAGCCAGGGACAGCAAGAGACCCAGTACTTC.

The chain uses TRBV4-2 and TRBJ1-1, with D perhaps TRBD1 (5 bases). Deletions cut 1 base from V and 3 bases from J, with 12 bases between. CDR3 length equals 15 residues. Germline-derived CDR1 and CDR2 are LGHNA and YNFKEQ. Written as DNA, the CDR3 is TGTGCCAGCAGCCAAGCGGACGGGGGGGACACTGAAGCTTTCTTT. Protein product: CASSQADGGDTEAFF.

The chain recombines TRBV5-6 with TRBJ1-6; 7 bases align to TRBD1. Germline loops: CDR1 SGHDT, CDR2 YYEEEE. The CDR3 consists of 14 residues. V was clipped by 4 bases and J by 4 bases; unmatched bases: 2. The CDR3 DNA follows: TGTGCCAGCAGCCAGGGGGGTTATAATTCACCCCTCCACTTT. It translates to CASSQGGYNSPLHF.

CDR3: CASSLSQRYGYTF. The DNA of the CDR3 is TGTGCCAGCAGCTTAAGTCAGCGCTATGGCTACACCTTC. The chain recombines TRBV7-2 with TRBJ1-2, with no clear D. Germline CDR1 reads SGHTA; CDR2 reads FQGNSA. V was shortened by 2 bases and J by 4 bases, with 8 bases between the two germline ends. The CDR3 contains 13 residues.

The chain is built from TRBV7-8 and TRBJ1-2, with TRBD1 matching over 8 bases. Per germline, CDR1 SGHVS and CDR2 FQNEAQ. J gave up 7 bases and V 3 bases, and 10 bases lay outside the gene matches. The CDR3 runs to 15 residues. The CDR3 loop reads CASSLHGQGQSGYTF. The CDR3 bases are TGTGCCAGCAGCTTGCACGGACAGGGTCAATCTGGCTACACCTTC.

The chain recombines TRBV5-1 with TRBJ1-2; 7 bases align to TRBD1. Germline CDR1 reads SGHRS; CDR2 reads YFSETQ. The V gene end was trimmed by 4 bases and the J gene end by 6 bases; junction bases not matched to a gene: 3. The CDR3 spans 12 residues. CDR3 in amino acids: CASSRGQDGYTF. The CDR3 bases are TGCGCCAGCAGCCGAGGACAGGATGGCTACACCTTC.

The J gene is TRBJ2-7, the V gene TRBV2, with a tentative D call TRBD1 (6 bases). With 3 bases removed from V and 0 bases from J, the gap between germline ends came to 15 bases. The CDR3 runs to 16 residues. Germline V gene data show CDR1 as SNHLY and CDR2 as FYNNEI. The CDR3 reads CASSEGVGAGSYEQYF. The CDR3 coding sequence is TGTGCCAGCAGTGAGGGAGTGGGGGCGGGCTCCTACGAGCAGTACTTC.

This chain links TRBV18 with TRBJ1-5; D is possibly TRBD1 (5 bases). The V gene lost 3 bases and the J gene lost 6 bases, with 15 bases spanning the gap. Germline V gives CDR1 KGHSH, CDR2 LQKENI. The CDR3 loop spans 15 amino acids. The CDR3 spells CASSPSGGLSQPQHF. Here the CDR3 DNA reads TGTGCCAGCTCACCGTCGGGGGGGTTAAGTCAGCCCCAGCATTTT.

This clone was seen at least ten times. The V gene is TRBV9, the J gene TRBJ2-3, with 9 bases aligning to TRBD2. CDR1 is SGDLS, CDR2 YYNGEE, per germline. V trimming: 4 bases; J trimming: 4 bases; junction bases outside the gene matches: 10. CDR3 length: 16 residues. This CDR3 reads CASSSTGGGGADTQYF. CDR3 nucleotides: TGTGCCAGCAGCTCAACGGGGGGCGGGGGGGCAGATACGCAGTATTTT.

The rearrangement uses TRBV7-3 and TRBJ2-5, with D tentatively TRBD2 (5 bases). This CDR3 is built from 14 residues. The V and J ends lost 1 base and 5 bases respectively, with 11 bases between them. CDR1 is SGHTA and CDR2 is FQGTGA in the germline V gene. CDR3 DNA sequence: TGTGCCAGCAGCTTAAGGAGCGGCGGGGAGACCCAGTACTTC. Translation: CASSLRSGGETQYF.

V and J are TRBV9 and TRBJ1-4; TRBD1 matches at 11 bases. The CDR3 has 18 amino acids. From germline, CDR1 is SGDLS and CDR2 YYNGEE. V dropped 5 bases and J dropped 7; count of bases not matched to a gene: 16. CDR3 sequence reads: CASRQGTGGTQAREKLFF. The CDR3 nucleotides are TGTGCCAGCAGACAAGGGACAGGGGGGACGCAGGCCCGTGAAAAACTGTTTTTT.

This clone was seen a few times. The V and J genes are TRBV5-1 and TRBJ1-1; D remains ambiguous. The CDR3 runs 15 residues. Deletions cut 0 bases from V and 11 bases from J, with 20 bases between. CDR1 is SGHRS, CDR2 YFSETQ, per germline. CDR3 bases: TGCGCCAGCAGCTTGGACTCGGGAGAATTAACGTGGGCTTTCTTT. Its protein product is CASSLDSGELTWAFF.

The rearrangement links TRBV6-5 to TRBJ2-3; TRBD1 matches at 7 bases. CDR3 length equals 14 residues. CDR1 MNHEY and CDR2 SVGAGI come from the germline V gene. J was trimmed by 1 base and V by 8 bases; bases with no gene match: 6. The CDR3 loop is CASGRQGGTDTQYF. The CDR3, as DNA: TGTGCCAGCGGGAGACAGGGTGGCACAGATACGCAGTATTTT.

The rearrangement uses TRBV19 and TRBJ1-1, with D possibly being TRBD1 (5 bases). Germline CDR1 reads LNHDA; CDR2 reads SQIVND (reference sequence). CDR3 length: 13 amino acids. With 7 bases removed from V and 5 bases from J, the gap between germline ends came to 14 bases. This chain's CDR3 is CASIGQGWTEAFF. The DNA for the CDR3 is TGTGCCAGTATCGGCCAGGGATGGACTGAAGCTTTCTTT.

The chain carries TRBV23-1 and TRBJ1-5; tentative D call: TRBD1 (6 bases). TRBV23-1 is an ORF; its function is uncertain. V lost 2 bases and J lost 3, with 11 bases in between. CDR3 length: 15 residues. CDR3 DNA sequence: TGCGCCAGCAGTCAAGGCCAGGGACACAATCAGCCCCAGCATTTT. Protein product: CASSQGQGHNQPQHF.

This chain uses TRBV5-6 with TRBJ1-2; D might be TRBD1 (6 bases). The CDR3 is 14 amino acids. The germline CDR1 and CDR2 sequences are SGHDT and YYEEEE. Trimming took 4 bases from V and 4 from J, leaving 14 bases between them. For the CDR3, the DNA is TGTGCCAGCAGCAGTCAGGGGTCTGGCTATGGCTACACCTTC. This translates into CASSSQGSGYGYTF.

This chain connects TRBV7-9 to TRBJ2-4; D is undetermined. CDR3 length: 12 amino acids. Germline V gene sequence: CDR1 SEHNR, CDR2 FQNEAQ (reference sequence). V was clipped by 5 bases and J by 7 bases, with 9 bases between them. The CDR3 DNA is TGTGCCAGCAGCCCGGTCGGGAACATTCAGTACTTC. Protein product: CASSPVGNIQYF.

This clone appeared a few times. The rearrangement joins TRBV11-3 to TRBJ1-1; D uncertain. Germline-derived CDR1 and CDR2 are SGHNT and YENEEA. V was clipped by 4 bases and J by 9 bases, with 12 bases between them. This CDR3 has 12 residues. DNA of the CDR3: TGTGCCAGCAGCTACGACGGGAAGAAAGCTTTCTTT. Amino acid sequence: CASSYDGKKAFF.